The rows below give T cell receptor beta chains drawn from one sample of a study of technical replicates of blood from a few donors. Profiling relied on immunoSEQ multiplex PCR, and the TCRdb table lists in-frame clones only, not all of them. The sample consists of 50,000 or so clones, roughly 90% of them appearing once. Material for sequencing was PBMCs. The receptors come from a human donor in good health. Some clones in this sample may be carry-over from other donors' samples. Both conserved end residues are part of each CDR3. A D gene is named only where the DNA matches it firmly. For some rows the clone size is stated as once, few or many, or as a class when expanded; others skip it.

d_call	v_call	j_call	clone_size	cdr3_nt	cdr3_aa
.	TRBV2	TRBJ1-3	.	TGTGCCAGCAGTGAACTGTCTGGAAACACCATATATTTT	CASSELSGNTIYF
.	TRBV5-1	TRBJ2-7	.	TGCGCCAGCAGCTTGGCAGGCGAGCAGTACTTC	CASSLAGEQYF
.	TRBV4-1	TRBJ2-7	.	TGCGCCAGCAGCCCACTCACCTCCACCTACGAGCAGTACTTC	CASSPLTSTYEQYF
TRBD1	TRBV4-3	TRBJ2-6	.	TGCGCCAGCAGCCAACAGGGGGCCAACTCTGGGGCCAACGTCCTGACTTTC	CASSQQGANSGANVLTF
.	TRBV13	TRBJ2-1	.	TGTGCCAGCAGCTTGGCGAGGGCAAGGCAGTTCTTC	CASSLARARQFF
TRBD1	TRBV5-1	TRBJ1-4	once	TGCGCCAGCAGCCCGGGGACAGTTGCAACTAATGAAAAACTGTTTTTT	CASSPGTVATNEKLFF
.	TRBV7-6	TRBJ2-1	.	TGTGCCAGCAGCTCGGCCCGGGGGTATGAGCAGTTCTTC	CASSSARGYEQFF
.	TRBV7-3	TRBJ2-1	once	TGTGCCAGCAGCTTAACGTTGTTAGCAGATGAGCAGTTCTTC	CASSLTLLADEQFF
.	TRBV29-1	TRBJ2-5	.	TGCAGCGCCCACCAAGACAGGAAACAACAGACCCAGTACTTC	CSAHQDRKQQTQYF
.	TRBV4-3	TRBJ2-2	.	TGCGCCAGCAGCCCGGACTACTTGAACACCGGGGAGCTGTTTTTT	CASSPDYLNTGELFF
.	TRBV18	TRBJ1-1	.	TGTGCCAGCTCACCACCCCCCGCGGACACTGAAGCTTTCTTT	CASSPPPADTEAFF
.	TRBV7-3	TRBJ1-1	.	TGTGCCAGCAGCTTTCTTGGCGGGACTGAAGCTTTCTTT	CASSFLGGTEAFF
TRBD2	TRBV2	TRBJ2-7	.	TGTGCCAGCAGTGCGGGGGGGGCGCGGTACGAGCAGTACTTC	CASSAGGARYEQYF